This TCR beta chain derives from a study of identical twins. cDNA molecules carried unique molecular identifiers, and template switching added a universal primer site. TCRdb re-called the 5' RACE reads with MiXCR, one entry per CDR3 protein. The sample has around 370,000 distinct CDR3 sequences, approximately 9.1% seen once. Regarding the study as a whole: Cord blood beta clonotypes present at high abundance carried fewer insertions; no such pattern appeared in memory repertoires. The models systematically underestimated how much out-of-frame TCR alpha was shared in monozygotic twins. Zero-insertion analyses were open to partial confounding by invariant MAIT and iNKT cells.

From germline, CDR1 is SGHKS and CDR2 YYEKEE (reference sequence). V gave up 3 bases and J gave up 4 bases; unmatched junction bases: 7. The CDR3 totals 15 residues. There are a few counts of this clonotype. Its cognate antigen is unknown. Sequenced sample: naive T cells sorted from blood. This rearrangement joins TRBV5-5 to TRBJ1-1, with 9 bases aligning to TRBD1. This TCR was sampled from a woman aged 50 to 60 in good health. The DNA for the CDR3 is TGTGCCAGCAGCTGGGGGACAGGGTACTCCACTGAAGCTTTCTTT. Amino acids: CASSWGTGYSTEAFF.